This TCR beta chain derives from a study of blood T cell repertoires in COVID-19. Study at large: Some COVID-19 samples were acute and others convalescent; all came from the United States, Italy and Spain. PBMCs, B-cell-depleted T cells, or T cells were the source of the cDNA or gDNA that made up the material.

Original processing methods: The authors estimated nucleated cell counts from reference gene primer amplification. The repertoire was sequenced with immunoSEQ multiplex PCR; TCRdb's copy has only in-frame clones and lacks some. V, J and clone size derive from that table, while D and trimming were established from the DNA sequence. The sample contains some 120,000 clones, approximately 91% of which appear only once. CDR1 and CDR2 (germline): SGHRS, YFSETQ. This CDR3 is 13 amino acids long. V gave up 0 bases and J gave up 5 bases, with 8 bases separating them. The source of this sequence is a woman of 80 years or more with acute or convalescent COVID-19. The specimen sequenced was peripheral blood. The chain uses TRBV5-1 and TRBJ2-5; D is unresolved. CDR3 protein: CASSLDPSETQYF. The CDR3, as DNA: TGCGCCAGCAGCTTGGATCCGTCGGAGACCCAGTACTTC.